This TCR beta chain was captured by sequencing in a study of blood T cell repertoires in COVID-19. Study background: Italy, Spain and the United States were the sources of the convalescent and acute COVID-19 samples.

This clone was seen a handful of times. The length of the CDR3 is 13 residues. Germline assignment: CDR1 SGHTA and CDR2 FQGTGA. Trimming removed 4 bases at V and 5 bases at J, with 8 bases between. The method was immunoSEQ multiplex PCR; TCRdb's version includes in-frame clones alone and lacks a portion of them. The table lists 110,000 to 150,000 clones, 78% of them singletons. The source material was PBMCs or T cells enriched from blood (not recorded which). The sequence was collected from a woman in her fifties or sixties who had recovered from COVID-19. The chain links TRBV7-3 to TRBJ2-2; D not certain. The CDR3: CASSYTSTGELFF. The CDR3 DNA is TGTGCCAGCAGCTACACCTCAACCGGGGAGCTGTTTTTT.